This T cell receptor beta chain was documented in a study of spatial heterogeneity in lung cancer. Background on the study: TCR and UMI combinations that were unique each appeared, on average, more than ten times in raw reads.

There are many counts of this clonotype. Since the library was made to target alpha chains, this beta chain is a stray read and its abundance is not meaningful. The CDR3 contains 17 residues. Per germline, CDR1 MNHEY and CDR2 SMNVEV (reference sequence). Trimming shortened V by 3 bases and J by 0 bases, and 18 bases separated the two germline ends. One entry per CDR3 protein results from TCRdb running MiXCR on the 5' RACE reads. Among 9,500 to 12,000 distinct CDR3 sequences listed, 6.3% were seen once. Time point denoted: sample taken at primary tumor resection. Frozen PBMC, nontumor lung or tumor provided whole RNA, which was sequenced unsorted. The donors, fewer than 95 patients with untreated early-stage non-small cell lung cancer, provided the samples.

The chain combines TRBV27 with TRBJ2-7; possibly TRBD1 or TRBD2 for D (6 bases each). The sequence was obtained from a male donor with early-stage non-small cell lung cancer. The specimen was PBMCs, collected at surgery. The CDR3 sequence is CASSFVGGGFSSYEQYF. The CDR3 DNA sequence: TGTGCCAGCAGTTTTGTCGGGGGCGGTTTCTCCTCCTACGAGCAGTACTTC.